This TCR beta chain was captured by sequencing in a study of OX40 agonist ivuxolimab in advanced cancers. Study background: Two patients with cutaneous melanoma and one with hepatocellular carcinoma, three in total, showed partial responses.

In the case of this clone: The antigen remains unidentified.

Germline loops: CDR1 SNHLY, CDR2 FYNNEI. The CDR3 is 12 residues long. Trimming removed 5 bases from V and 10 bases from J, with 14 bases in between. Study-wide results and limits: The average count of expanded clones was higher among CD8+ T cells than among CD4+.

TCRdb's copy holds only in-frame clones and misses some; the assay was immunoSEQ multiplex PCR. The sample holds 44,000 or so clones, roughly 88% seen once. The chain joins TRBV2 to TRBJ1-1, with D possibly matching TRBD1 (6 bases). The sequenced sample was CD4+ or CD8+ T cells sorted from blood, obtained in a trial of the OX40 agonist ivuxolimab. This sequence originates from an adult with an advanced solid tumor such as melanoma, head and neck, liver or kidney cancer. CDR3 loop: CASSWGRDIAFF. DNA for the CDR3: TGTGCCAGCAGTTGGGGCCGGGACATAGCTTTCTTT.